Each of the 17 T cell receptor beta chains below was sequenced from the same sample in a study of OX40 agonist ivuxolimab in advanced cancers. Libraries were prepared by immunoSEQ multiplex PCR; TCRdb keeps only in-frame clonotypes and omits some of them. The data show about 150,000 clones, 94% seen once. The sample was CD4+ or CD8+ T cells sorted from blood, taken in a trial of the OX40 agonist ivuxolimab. The source of these receptors is an adult with an advanced solid tumor such as melanoma, head and neck, liver or kidney cancer.

The chain has TRBV7-9 and TRBJ1-2, with D perhaps matching TRBD1 (5 bases). CDR3 length: 13 amino acids. V dropped 5 bases and J dropped 0 bases, with 7 bases sitting between them. Germline V gene lookup returns CDR1 SEHNR and CDR2 FQNEAQ (reference sequence). CDR3 protein: CASSPRANYGYTF. Here the CDR3 DNA reads TGTGCCAGCAGCCCCAGGGCTAACTATGGCTACACCTTC.

This clone was recorded only once. The gene calls are TRBV20-1 and TRBJ1-1; no clear D. Trimming removed 7 bases from V and 6 bases from J, with 12 bases in between. The length of the CDR3 is 11 residues. In germline, CDR1 is DFQATT, CDR2 SNEGSKA (reference sequence). CDR3: CSGSLDAEAFF. In nucleotides, the CDR3 is TGCAGTGGCAGCTTAGACGCTGAAGCTTTCTTT.

The chain employs TRBV18 and TRBJ2-1; D gene unclear. V lost 6 bases to trimming and J lost 0 bases, with 12 bases between them. This CDR3 has 15 residues. Looked up from germline, CDR1 is KGHSH and CDR2 is LQKENI. CDR3 sequence reads: CASSSSSSSYNEQFF. The DNA for the CDR3 is TGTGCCAGCTCCTCAAGCTCAAGCTCCTACAATGAGCAGTTCTTC.

V is TRBV11-2 and J is TRBJ1-5; 7 bases fit TRBD1. Germline V gives CDR1 SGHAT, CDR2 FQNNGV. J gave up 2 bases and V 5 bases, and 9 bases lay outside the gene matches. The CDR3 runs 16 residues. The CDR3 DNA is TGTGCCAGCAGCCTCCAGGGGGGCAGAGGCAATCAGCCCCAGCATTTT. Translating gives CASSLQGGRGNQPQHF.

The J gene is TRBJ1-5, the V gene TRBV15; D perhaps matches TRBD1 (6 bases). Germline V gene sequence: CDR1 LNHNV, CDR2 YYDKDF (reference sequence). The CDR3 has 15 amino acids. Trimming cost V 0 bases and J 4 bases, with 10 bases left between them. CDR3 coding DNA: TGTGCCACCAGCAGAGACCACAGGGAAAATCAGCCCCAGCATTTT. Its protein product is CATSRDHRENQPQHF.

This chain uses TRBV9 with TRBJ2-7; TRBD2 agrees at 9 bases. Germline CDR1 reads SGDLS; CDR2 reads YYNGEE. After removal of 3 bases from V and 0 bases from J, the junction contained 7 bases not matched to a gene. This CDR3 spans 16 amino acids. CDR3: CASSAGLAQISYEQYF. DNA of the CDR3: TGTGCCAGCAGCGCCGGACTAGCGCAGATCTCCTACGAGCAGTACTTC.

The genes are TRBV7-9 and TRBJ2-1, with D possibly TRBD2 on 6 matching bases. Germline V gene data show CDR1 as SEHNR and CDR2 as FQNEAQ (reference sequence). V was shortened by 2 bases and J by 10 bases, with 6 bases between the two germline ends. There are 11 residues in the CDR3. The CDR3 coding sequence is TGTGCCAGCAGCTTAAGCGGGGAGCAGTTCTTC. It yields the protein CASSLSGEQFF.

The chain couples TRBV9 to TRBJ2-3, with D unclear. The V gene lost 4 bases and the J gene lost 0 bases, with 12 bases spanning the gap. The CDR3 extends over 15 amino acids. In germline, CDR1 is SGDLS, CDR2 YYNGEE. In nucleotides, the CDR3 is TGTGCCAGCAGCCCCGCGCGACGCAGCACAGATACGCAGTATTTT. Translated: CASSPARRSTDTQYF.

The gene calls are TRBV5-4 and TRBJ2-2, with a weak D call TRBD1 (5 bases). The CDR3 sequence is 15 residues long. CDR1 and CDR2 (germline): SGHNT, YYREEE (reference sequence). Trimming pared 4 bases from V and 2 bases from J, leaving 12 bases between. The CDR3 sequence: CASSDSLTNTGELFF. Here the CDR3 DNA reads TGTGCCAGCAGCGACAGCTTAACTAACACCGGGGAGCTGTTTTTT.

The CDR3 protein is CASSLGVGNEQFF. CDR3 bases: TGTGCCAGCAGCTTAGGGGTAGGAAATGAGCAGTTCTTC. The chain links TRBV7-9 to TRBJ2-1; D not resolved. Trimming took off 1 base at V and 7 bases at J, with 8 bases between the two ends. Germline V gene sequence: CDR1 SEHNR, CDR2 FQNEAQ (reference sequence). CDR3 length: 13 residues.

The chain uses TRBV6-1 and TRBJ1-6; the D is unclear. V was pared by 7 bases and J by 6 bases, with 16 bases between. This CDR3 contains 15 residues. Germline assignment: CDR1 MNHNS and CDR2 SASEGT. CDR3 nucleotide sequence: TGTGCCAGCAACGCGAGACAAGGTTCTAATTCACCCCTCCACTTT. Translating it yields CASNARQGSNSPLHF.

The gene calls are TRBV27 and TRBJ2-3, with D unclear. From germline, CDR1 is MNHEY and CDR2 SMNVEV (reference sequence). This CDR3 has 18 amino acids. V lost 3 bases and J 4 bases, leaving 23 bases between the germline ends. CDR3: CASSFSPWSRSLADTQYF. Written as DNA, the CDR3 is TGTGCCAGCAGTTTTTCCCCTTGGTCTCGTAGCCTGGCAGATACGCAGTATTTT.

The chain links TRBV5-1 to TRBJ2-7; tentative D call: TRBD1 (6 bases). V shed 4 bases and J shed 3 bases, with 20 bases lying between them. Germline loops: CDR1 SGHRS, CDR2 YFSETQ. The CDR3 extends over 16 amino acids. As DNA, the CDR3 is TGCGCCAGCAGCCTCACCCCGACAGGCACATACTACGAGCAGTACTTC. It translates to CASSLTPTGTYYEQYF.

This chain links TRBV6-5 with TRBJ2-3, with TRBD2 matching over 8 bases. CDR1 is MNHEY, CDR2 SVGAGI, per germline. The CDR3 spans 15 residues. V shed 2 bases and J 2 bases; nucleotides not matched to a gene: 3. The CDR3 protein is CASSYQRGSTDTQYF. As DNA, the CDR3 is TGTGCCAGCAGTTACCAGCGGGGGTCCACAGATACGCAGTATTTT.

This clone occurred once. This chain links TRBV11-2 with TRBJ1-3; D is uncertain. The CDR3 totals 15 residues. Trimming cost V 5 bases and J 0 bases, with 11 bases left between them. Germline CDR1 and CDR2: SGHAT and FQNNGV. CDR3 region: CASSLELISGNTIYF. The CDR3 DNA sequence: TGTGCCAGCAGCCTCGAGTTAATCTCTGGAAACACCATATATTTT.

The chain is built from TRBV15 and TRBJ1-2; a possible D gene is TRBD1 (5 bases). The length of the CDR3 is 16 residues. Germline CDR1 is LNHNV and CDR2 is YYDKDF (reference sequence). V was pared by 1 base and J by 0 bases, with 12 bases between. CDR3: CATSRGGEGSNYGYTF. CDR3 in DNA: TGTGCCACCAGCAGAGGGGGGGAGGGTTCTAACTATGGCTACACCTTC. The variable domain in full, completed from reference TRBV15 and TRBJ1-2, reads DAMVIQNPRYQVTQFGKPVTLSCSQTLNHNVMYWYQQKSSQAPKLLFHYYDKDFNNEADTPDNFQSRRPNTSFCFLDIRSPGLGDTAMYLCATSRGGEGSNYGYTFGSGTRLTVV.

This clone was detected once. The gene calls are TRBV4-3 and TRBJ2-5, with 10 nucleotides matching TRBD1. The junction had 8 bases not matched to a gene; V was cut back by 3 bases and J by 1 base. CDR1 is LGHNA and CDR2 is YSLEER in the germline V gene. The CDR3 contains 17 residues. CDR3 region: CASSHHRQGAPQETQYF. CDR3 sequence (DNA): TGCGCCAGCAGCCACCACAGACAGGGGGCCCCCCAAGAGACCCAGTACTTC.